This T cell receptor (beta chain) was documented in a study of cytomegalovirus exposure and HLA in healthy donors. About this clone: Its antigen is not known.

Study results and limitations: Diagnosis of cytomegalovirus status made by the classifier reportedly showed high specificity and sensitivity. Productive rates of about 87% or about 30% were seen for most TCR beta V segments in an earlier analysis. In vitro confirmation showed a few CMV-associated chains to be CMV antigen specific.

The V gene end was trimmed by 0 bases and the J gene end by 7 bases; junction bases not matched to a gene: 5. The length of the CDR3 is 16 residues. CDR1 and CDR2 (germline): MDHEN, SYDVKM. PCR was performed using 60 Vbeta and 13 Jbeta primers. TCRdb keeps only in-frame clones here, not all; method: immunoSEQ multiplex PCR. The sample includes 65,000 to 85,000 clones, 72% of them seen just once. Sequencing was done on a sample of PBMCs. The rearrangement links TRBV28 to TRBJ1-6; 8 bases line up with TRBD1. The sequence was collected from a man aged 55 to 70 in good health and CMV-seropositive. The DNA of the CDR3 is TGTGCCAGCAGTTTATGGGGGACAGGCGGAAATTCACCCCTCCACTTT. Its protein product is CASSLWGTGGNSPLHF.